This TCR beta chain was recovered during a study of CD8 T cells in ankylosing spondylitis. Whole-study findings and limits: Clones linked with disease were CD8+ and fairly uncommon in the peripheral blood. Made up of under 10 highly homologous variants, a TCR beta motif appeared characteristic of ankylosing spondylitis blood. It was reported that disease-linked clones were significantly enriched in matched ankylosing spondylitis synovial fluid. Previous work reported some of these motif variants in the synovial fluid and blood of reactive arthritis.

Germline CDR1 SGHRS, CDR2 YFSETQ. V lost 9 bases to trimming and J lost 2 bases; unmatched junction nucleotides: 10. CDR3 length equals 14 residues. Quantitative 5'-RACE with molecular barcodes was used to make the TCR beta libraries. TCRdb re-analysed the 5' RACE reads in MiXCR, keeping a single row per CDR3 protein. Found here are some 700,000 distinct CDR3 sequences, around 17% of them singletons; the top ten hold 15% to 20%. This clonotype was seen a handful of times. Its antigen is unidentified. This clonotype originated in a male donor with ankylosing spondylitis. The material sequenced was blood, either unsorted or a sorted T cell fraction (not recorded which). This chain links TRBV5-1 with TRBJ1-1, with 7 bases matching TRBD1. The CDR3 nucleotides read TGCGCCACCACAGAGGGGGCCCGAAACACTGAAGCTTTCTTT. Its translation: CATTEGARNTEAFF.